Below are 21 T cell receptor beta chains sequenced from a single sample in a study of blood T cell repertoires in COVID-19. TCRdb keeps only in-frame clones here, not all; method: immunoSEQ multiplex PCR. This sample has roughly 280,000 clones, with around 85% found just once. The source material was peripheral blood. Every receptor here comes from a woman in her sixties or seventies with acute or convalescent COVID-19.

The rearrangement joins TRBV6-5 to TRBJ2-5, with TRBD1 as a possible D gene (6 bases). There are 15 residues in the CDR3. CDR1 and CDR2 from the germline V gene are MNHEY and SVGAGI. The ends were cut back, 10 bases at V and 0 bases at J, with 18 bases in the middle. The CDR3 DNA is TGTGCCACCGCTGAACCGGGACACAACCAAGAGACCCAGTACTTC. As protein: CATAEPGHNQETQYF.

This rearrangement joins TRBV2 to TRBJ1-1; tentatively, D is TRBD1 (5 bases). Trimming shortened V by 1 base and J by 9 bases, and 18 bases separated the two germline ends. This CDR3 has 15 residues. CDR1 and CDR2 (germline): SNHLY, FYNNEI. The CDR3 DNA follows: TGTGCCAGCAGTGAAGGACCGGCCACAGGAAATAAAGCTTTCTTT. Its translation is CASSEGPATGNKAFF.

V is TRBV29-1 and J is TRBJ1-4, with D possibly TRBD1 on 5 matching bases. Germline V gene data show CDR1 as SQVTM and CDR2 as ANQGSEA. V was pared by 5 bases and J by 4 bases, with 8 bases between. CDR3 length: 12 residues. The CDR3 sequence is CSVLRGNEKLFF. For the CDR3, the DNA is TGCAGCGTTCTTAGGGGTAATGAAAAACTGTTTTTT.

The rearrangement joins TRBV2 to TRBJ2-3; 9 positions match TRBD1. The germline V gene has CDR1 SNHLY and CDR2 FYNNEI. V trimming: 6 bases; J trimming: 0 bases; junction bases outside the gene matches: 4. CDR3 length: 15 residues. The CDR3 region is CASRRQGVSTDTQYF. CDR3 DNA: TGTGCCAGCAGAAGACAGGGGGTTAGCACAGATACGCAGTATTTT.

This sequence joins TRBV3-1 (or the pseudogene TRBV3-2) and TRBJ1-1; TRBD1 agrees at 10 bases. Losses at the gene ends were 2 bases for V and 12 bases for J; bases not matched to a gene: 3. The CDR3 consists of 12 residues. From germline, CDR1 is LGHDT and CDR2 YNNKEL (reference sequence). Written as DNA, the CDR3 is TGTGCCAGCAGCCAAAGACAGGGGGCGACTTTCTTT. This gives the protein CASSQRQGATFF.

The gene calls are TRBV28 and TRBJ1-2; D may be TRBD1 (6 bases). Per germline, CDR1 MDHEN and CDR2 SYDVKM. This CDR3 comprises 12 residues. The V gene lost 5 bases and the J gene lost 8 bases, with 12 bases spanning the gap. The DNA of the CDR3 is TGTGCCAGCAGTCACACAGGGCCCGGCTACACCTTC. It codes for CASSHTGPGYTF.

The V call is TRBV5-4, the J call TRBJ2-3; 12 nucleotides align to TRBD2. After removal of 2 bases from V and 6 bases from J, the junction contained 4 bases not matched to a gene. The CDR3 covers 15 residues. Germline CDR1 and CDR2: SGHNT and YYREEE (reference sequence). Written as DNA, the CDR3 is TGTGCCAGCAGCTTCCCCACTAGCGGGAGGGATACGCAGTATTTT. It translates to CASSFPTSGRDTQYF.

The chain links TRBV19 to TRBJ1-5, with TRBD1 matching over 7 bases. Looked up from germline, CDR1 is LNHDA and CDR2 is SQIVND (reference sequence). The J segment lost 0 bases and the V segment lost 4 bases, leaving 12 bases of the junction unmatched. The CDR3 loop spans 18 amino acids. CDR3 sequence reads: CASSKDRAGGNSNQPQHF. In DNA, the CDR3 is TGTGCCAGTAGTAAAGACAGGGCAGGCGGGAATAGCAATCAGCCCCAGCATTTT.

V gene TRBV5-6 combines with J gene TRBJ2-1; the match to TRBD2 covers 8 bases. V trimming: 4 bases; J trimming: 8 bases; junction bases outside the gene matches: 11. Germline-derived CDR1 and CDR2 are SGHDT and YYEEEE. CDR3 size: 15 residues. CDR3 sequence reads: CASSPYGGAGDEQFF. In nucleotides, the CDR3 is TGTGCCAGCAGCCCCTACGGGGGGGCCGGTGATGAGCAGTTCTTC.

J is TRBJ1-1 and V is TRBV14; TRBD1 matches 8 bases. Germline trimming cut 6 bases from V and 0 bases from J; bases unmatched to any gene: 9. Germline CDR1 is SGHDN and CDR2 is FVKESK. The CDR3 spans 16 residues. The DNA for the CDR3 is TGTGCCAGCAGTTACACCCCGGGACAGGTGAACACTGAAGCTTTCTTT. Its protein product is CASSYTPGQVNTEAFF.

The V and J genes are TRBV10-1 and TRBJ2-1; D possibly corresponds to TRBD2 (6 bases). Germline CDR1 is WNHNN and CDR2 is SYGVQD (reference sequence). CDR3 length equals 15 residues. Between the trimmed V and J ends, which lost 4 bases and 6 bases, there was a span of 16 bases. The CDR3 DNA is TGCGCCAGCAGTGGTGGCGGGGCCCCTGGCAATGAGCAGTTCTTC. Translating gives CASSGGGAPGNEQFF.

This clone has just a few counts. The rearrangement uses TRBV7-9 and TRBJ1-5, with 10 bases identical to TRBD1. Germline CDR1 reads SEHNR; CDR2 reads FQNEAQ (reference sequence). V was pared by 1 base and J by 5 bases, with 5 bases of the junction left unmatched. CDR3 size: 16 residues. The CDR3 region has the DNA TGTGCCAGCAGCTTAGGGCTAGGGACAGGGGATCAGCCCCAGCATTTT. This translates into CASSLGLGTGDQPQHF.

This chain connects TRBV3-1 (or the pseudogene TRBV3-2) to TRBJ1-5, with unresolved D. The CDR3 loop spans 14 amino acids. Deletions cut 4 bases from V and 2 bases from J, with 9 bases between. Germline V gives CDR1 LGHDT, CDR2 YNNKEL (reference sequence). In nucleotides, the CDR3 is TGTGCCAGCAGCCTTACCCGGGGCAATCAGCCCCAGCATTTT. Encoded protein: CASSLTRGNQPQHF.

This clone was seen once. This rearrangement joins TRBV18 to TRBJ2-3; no definite D call. V was shortened by 4 bases and J by 2 bases, with 10 bases between the two germline ends. Germline V CDR1 and CDR2: KGHSH, LQKENI. The CDR3 sequence is 14 residues long. In DNA, the CDR3 is TGTGCCAGCTCACTCGGTATGTCCACAGATACGCAGTATTTT. Translated: CASSLGMSTDTQYF.

V and J are TRBV4-1 and TRBJ1-5; 7 bases agree with TRBD1. J lost 2 bases, V lost 3 bases, and 4 bases had no gene match. Germline-derived CDR1 and CDR2 are MGHRA and YSYEKL. The CDR3 loop spans 15 amino acids. The CDR3 protein is CASSQGDRGNQPQHF. In DNA form, the CDR3 reads TGCGCCAGCAGCCAGGGAGACAGGGGCAATCAGCCCCAGCATTTT.

This chain uses TRBV6-4 with TRBJ1-6; 9 nucleotides agree with TRBD1. The V gene's germline CDR1 is MRHNA and CDR2 SNTAGT. The V segment lost 6 bases and the J segment 6 bases; nucleotides outside the gene matches: 0. The length of the CDR3 is 13 residues. The DNA of the CDR3 is TGTGCCAGCAGGGGACAGGGTAATTCACCCCTCCACTTT. This encodes CASRGQGNSPLHF.

This sequence joins TRBV4-2 and TRBJ2-1; D may be TRBD2 (6 bases). Germline loops: CDR1 LGHNA, CDR2 YNFKEQ. CDR3 length: 15 residues. Trimming pared 0 bases from V and 4 bases from J, leaving 10 bases between. Here the CDR3 DNA reads TGTGCCAGCAGCCAAGAGCCGGGGGTTTACAATGAGCAGTTCTTC. Residues: CASSQEPGVYNEQFF.

The chain uses TRBV7-9 and TRBJ1-2, with 8 bases identical to TRBD1. The CDR3 spans 14 residues. The germline gives CDR1 SEHNR, CDR2 FQNEAQ (reference sequence). V shed 0 bases and J 10 bases; nucleotides not matched to a gene: 7. CDR3 coding DNA: TGTGCCAGCAGCTTAGCTGGACAGGGTATGCACTACACCTTC. It codes for CASSLAGQGMHYTF.

The chain uses TRBV5-1 and TRBJ2-5, with 11 positions matching TRBD2. V shed 4 bases and J 1 base; nucleotides not matched to a gene: 3. The CDR3 sequence is 15 residues long. Germline assignment: CDR1 SGHRS and CDR2 YFSETQ. The CDR3 DNA follows: TGCGCCAGCAGCATGACTAGCGGGGCCCAAGAGACCCAGTACTTC. Its protein is CASSMTSGAQETQYF.

The rearrangement uses TRBV27 and TRBJ1-1; no definite D call. Germline V CDR1 and CDR2: MNHEY, SMNVEV (reference sequence). V was trimmed by 5 bases and J by 1 base, leaving 5 bases between them. The CDR3 has 12 residues. CDR3 loop: CASSLRNTEAFF. The CDR3 nucleotides are TGTGCCAGCAGTCTCAGGAACACTGAAGCTTTCTTT.

This rearrangement joins TRBV27 to TRBJ2-1; D is ambiguous. The V end was cut by 6 bases, the J end by 7 bases, with 16 bases between. This CDR3 spans 14 amino acids. Per the germline V gene, CDR1 is MNHEY and CDR2 is SMNVEV (reference sequence). The CDR3 sequence: CASRFSSFSNEQFF. CDR3 DNA: TGTGCCAGCAGATTTTCATCGTTCAGTAATGAGCAGTTCTTC.